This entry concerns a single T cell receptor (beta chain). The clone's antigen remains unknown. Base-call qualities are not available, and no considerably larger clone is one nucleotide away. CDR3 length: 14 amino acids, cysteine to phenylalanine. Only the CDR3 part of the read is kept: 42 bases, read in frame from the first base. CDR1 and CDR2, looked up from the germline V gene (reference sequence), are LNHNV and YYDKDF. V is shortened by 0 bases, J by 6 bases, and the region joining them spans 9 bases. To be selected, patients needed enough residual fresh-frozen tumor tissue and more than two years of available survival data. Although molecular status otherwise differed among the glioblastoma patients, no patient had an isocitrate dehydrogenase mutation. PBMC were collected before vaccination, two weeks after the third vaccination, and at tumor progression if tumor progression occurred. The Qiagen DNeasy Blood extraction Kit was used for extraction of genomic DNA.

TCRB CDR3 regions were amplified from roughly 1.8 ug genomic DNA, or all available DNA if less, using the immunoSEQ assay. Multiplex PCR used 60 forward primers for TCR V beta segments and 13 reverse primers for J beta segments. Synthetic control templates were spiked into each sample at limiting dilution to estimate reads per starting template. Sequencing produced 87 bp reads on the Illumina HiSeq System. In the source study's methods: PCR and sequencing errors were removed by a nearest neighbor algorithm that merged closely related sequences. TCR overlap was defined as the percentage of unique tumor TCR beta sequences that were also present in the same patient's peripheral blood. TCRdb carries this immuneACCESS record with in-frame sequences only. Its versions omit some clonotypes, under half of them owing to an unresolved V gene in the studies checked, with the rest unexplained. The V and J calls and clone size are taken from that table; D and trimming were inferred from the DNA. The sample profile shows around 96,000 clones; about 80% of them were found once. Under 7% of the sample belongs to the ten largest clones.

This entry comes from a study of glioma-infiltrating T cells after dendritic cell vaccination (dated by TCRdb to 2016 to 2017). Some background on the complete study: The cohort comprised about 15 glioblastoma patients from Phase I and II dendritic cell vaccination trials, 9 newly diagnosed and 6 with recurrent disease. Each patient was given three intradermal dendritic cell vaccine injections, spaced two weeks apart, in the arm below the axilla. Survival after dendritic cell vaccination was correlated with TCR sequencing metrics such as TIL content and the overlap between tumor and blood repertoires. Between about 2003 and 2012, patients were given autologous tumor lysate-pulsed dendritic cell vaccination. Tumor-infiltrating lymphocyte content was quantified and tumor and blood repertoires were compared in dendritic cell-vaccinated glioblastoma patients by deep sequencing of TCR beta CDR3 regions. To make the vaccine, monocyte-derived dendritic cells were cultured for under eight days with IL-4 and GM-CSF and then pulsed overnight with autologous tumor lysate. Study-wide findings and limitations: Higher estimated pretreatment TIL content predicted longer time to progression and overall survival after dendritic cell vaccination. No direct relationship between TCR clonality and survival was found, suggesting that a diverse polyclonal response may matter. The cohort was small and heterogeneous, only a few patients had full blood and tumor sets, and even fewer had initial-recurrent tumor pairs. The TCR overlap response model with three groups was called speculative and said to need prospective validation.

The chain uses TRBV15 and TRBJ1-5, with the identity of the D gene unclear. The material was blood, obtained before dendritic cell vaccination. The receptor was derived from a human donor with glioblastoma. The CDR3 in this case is CATSRDRRSQPQHF. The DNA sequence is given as TGTGCCACCAGCAGAGATCGAAGGAGTCAGCCCCAGCATTTT. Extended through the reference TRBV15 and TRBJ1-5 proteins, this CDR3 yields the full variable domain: DAMVIQNPRYQVTQFGKPVTLSCSQTLNHNVMYWYQQKSSQAPKLLFHYYDKDFNNEADTPDNFQSRRPNTSFCFLDIRSPGLGDTAMYLCATSRDRRSQPQHFGDGTRLSIL.